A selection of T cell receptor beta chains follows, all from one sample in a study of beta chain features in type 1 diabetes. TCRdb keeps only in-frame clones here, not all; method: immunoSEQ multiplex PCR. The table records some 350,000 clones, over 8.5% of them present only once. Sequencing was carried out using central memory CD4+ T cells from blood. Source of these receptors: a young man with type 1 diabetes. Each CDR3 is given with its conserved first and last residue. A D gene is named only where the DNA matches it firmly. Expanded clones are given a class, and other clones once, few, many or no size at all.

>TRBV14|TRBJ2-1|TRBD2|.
CASSQIRGTSGRDEQFF
TGTGCCAGCAGCCAGATACGGGGGACTAGCGGGCGCGATGAGCAGTTCTTC
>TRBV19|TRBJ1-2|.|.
CASRNVPTTGGYTF
TGTGCCAGTCGAAACGTCCCAACCACCGGTGGCTACACCTTC
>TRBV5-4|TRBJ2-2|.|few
CASSLLALNTGELFF
TGTGCCAGCAGCTTGCTCGCGCTGAACACCGGGGAGCTGTTTTTT
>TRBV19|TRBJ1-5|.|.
CASSIDINQPQHF
TGTGCCAGTAGTATCGATATCAATCAGCCCCAGCATTTT
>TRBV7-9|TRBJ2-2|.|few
CASSPTGTGTGELFF
TGTGCCAGCAGCCCCACAGGGACGGGCACCGGGGAGCTGTTTTTT
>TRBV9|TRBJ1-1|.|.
CASSVGFVAGRGNTEAFF
TGTGCCAGCAGCGTAGGGTTTGTGGCGGGGCGGGGGAACACTGAAGCTTTCTTT
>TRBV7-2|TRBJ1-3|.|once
CASSQDLERARYF
TGCGCCAGCAGCCAAGATCTAGAAAGAGCCCGATATTTT
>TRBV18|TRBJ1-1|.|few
CASSPYREGTEAFF
TGTGCCAGCTCACCATACAGGGAGGGAACTGAAGCTTTCTTT
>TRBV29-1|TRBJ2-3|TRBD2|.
CSVADTGTRGVQYF
TGCAGCGTAGCAGATACCGGGACTAGAGGTGTGCAGTATTTT
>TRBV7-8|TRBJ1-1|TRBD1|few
CASSPRTGDTEAFF
TGTGCCAGCAGCCCAAGGACAGGGGACACTGAAGCTTTCTTT
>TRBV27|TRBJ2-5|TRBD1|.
CASSSPGQGRKTQYF
TGTGCCAGCAGTTCTCCGGGACAGGGAAGAAAGACCCAGTACTTC
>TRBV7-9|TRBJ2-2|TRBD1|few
CASSIYRGQGLTGELFF
TGTGCCAGCAGTATTTATAGGGGACAGGGGCTCACCGGGGAGCTGTTTTTT
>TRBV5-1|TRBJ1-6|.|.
CASSVRPSWDSPLHF
TGCGCCAGCAGCGTTAGACCGTCGTGGGATTCACCCCTCCACTTT
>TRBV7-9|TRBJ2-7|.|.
CASSAGRGRVEQYF
TGTGCCAGCAGCGCCGGGAGGGGGCGTGTAGAGCAGTACTTC
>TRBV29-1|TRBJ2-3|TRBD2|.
CSVDAGGSTDTQYF
TGCAGCGTTGACGCGGGAGGGAGCACAGATACGCAGTATTTT
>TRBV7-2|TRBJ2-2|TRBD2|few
CASSLGLAGTGELFF
TGTGCCAGCAGCTTAGGACTAGCGGGAACCGGGGAGCTGTTTTTT
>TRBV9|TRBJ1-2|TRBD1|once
CASSVEGQTLYGYTF
TGTGCCAGCAGCGTAGAGGGACAGACCTTATATGGCTACACCTTC
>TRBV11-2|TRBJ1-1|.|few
CASSLFGGKLNTEAFF
TGTGCCAGCAGCTTATTCGGGGGAAAACTGAACACTGAAGCTTTCTTT
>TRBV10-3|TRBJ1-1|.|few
CAISDYYTEAFF
TGTGCCATCAGTGACTATTACACTGAAGCTTTCTTT
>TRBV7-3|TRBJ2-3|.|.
CASSPGTSSAGTDTQYF
TGTGCCAGCAGCCCCGGGACCTCCTCTGCTGGCACAGATACGCAGTATTTT
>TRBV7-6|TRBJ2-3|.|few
CASSLGVGTDTQYF
TGTGCCAGCAGTCTCGGCGTAGGCACAGATACGCAGTATTTT
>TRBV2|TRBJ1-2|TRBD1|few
CASSRQGADYGYTF
TGTGCCAGCAGTCGACAGGGGGCTGACTATGGCTACACCTTC
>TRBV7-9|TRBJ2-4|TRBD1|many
CASSWPTGDKNIQYF
TGTGCCAGCAGCTGGCCGACAGGGGATAAAAACATTCAGTACTTC
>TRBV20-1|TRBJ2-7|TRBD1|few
CSATDRDEQYF
TGCAGTGCTACGGACAGGGACGAGCAGTACTTC
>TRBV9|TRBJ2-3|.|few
CASSVFDGSTTDTQYF
TGTGCCAGCAGCGTATTCGACGGGAGTACAACAGATACGCAGTATTTT
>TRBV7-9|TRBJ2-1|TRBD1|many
CASSSRDRGENEQFF
TGTGCCAGCAGCTCCCGGGACAGGGGTGAAAATGAGCAGTTCTTC
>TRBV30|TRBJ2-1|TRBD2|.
CAWSTGLAGHNEQFF
TGTGCCTGGAGTACCGGACTAGCGGGGCACAATGAGCAGTTCTTC
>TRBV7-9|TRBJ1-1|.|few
CASSLPGGDTEAFF
TGTGCCAGCAGCTTGCCCGGAGGGGACACTGAAGCTTTCTTT
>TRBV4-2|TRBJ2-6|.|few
CASSQESPGGGSSGANVLTF
TGTGCCAGCAGCCAAGAGTCCCCGGGGGGCGGGAGCTCTGGGGCCAACGTCCTGACTTTC
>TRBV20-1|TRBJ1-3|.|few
CSADGINTIYF
TGCAGTGCCGACGGAATAAACACCATATATTTT
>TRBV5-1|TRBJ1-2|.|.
CASSLRQYDGYTF
TGCGCCAGCAGCTTGAGGCAGTACGATGGCTACACCTTC
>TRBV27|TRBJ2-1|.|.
CAAYPDSSYNEQFF
TGTGCCGCATACCCGGACAGCTCCTACAATGAGCAGTTCTTC
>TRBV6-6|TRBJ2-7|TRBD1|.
CASLPGTGREQYF
TGTGCCAGCCTCCCGGGGACAGGACGGGAGCAGTACTTC
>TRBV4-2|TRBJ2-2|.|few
CASSQDKGGPVGELFF
TGTGCCAGCAGCCAAGATAAAGGGGGGCCGGTCGGGGAGCTGTTTTTT